This T cell receptor (beta chain) was observed in a study of T cell responses to AZD1222 COVID-19 vaccine. Clones were read by immunoSEQ multiplex PCR, and TCRdb kept only the in-frame ones, dropping some. The sample records fewer than 95,000 clones, roughly 90% being singletons. This clone has a single count. The receptor was isolated from an adult who received the AZD1222 COVID-19 vaccine. Sequencing was performed on peripheral blood, taken 28 days after the second AZD1222 dose.

The CDR3 DNA reads TGTGCCAGCAGTGAAATGTGGAGCAATCAGCCCCAGCATTTT. Amino acids: CASSEMWSNQPQHF. The genes are TRBV2 and TRBJ1-5; D not resolved. Trimming shortened V by 2 bases and J by 1 base, and 6 bases separated the two germline ends. The CDR3 contains 14 residues. The germline gives CDR1 SNHLY, CDR2 FYNNEI.